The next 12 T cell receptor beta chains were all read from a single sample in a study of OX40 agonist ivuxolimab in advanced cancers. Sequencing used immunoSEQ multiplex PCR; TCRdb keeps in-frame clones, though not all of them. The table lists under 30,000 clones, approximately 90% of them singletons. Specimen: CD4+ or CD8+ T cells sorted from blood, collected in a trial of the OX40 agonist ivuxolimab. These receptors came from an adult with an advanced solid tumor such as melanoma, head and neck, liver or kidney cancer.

CDR3 protein: CASSEERTGGASEKLFF. CDR3 DNA sequence: TGTGCCAGCAGTGAAGAACGGACAGGGGGCGCGAGTGAAAAACTGTTTTTT. This chain connects TRBV25-1 to TRBJ1-4; the match to TRBD1 covers 11 bases. The CDR3 loop spans 17 amino acids. Unmatched junction bases numbered 9, after V lost 2 bases and J lost 7 bases. Germline CDR1 is MGHDK and CDR2 is SYGVNS.

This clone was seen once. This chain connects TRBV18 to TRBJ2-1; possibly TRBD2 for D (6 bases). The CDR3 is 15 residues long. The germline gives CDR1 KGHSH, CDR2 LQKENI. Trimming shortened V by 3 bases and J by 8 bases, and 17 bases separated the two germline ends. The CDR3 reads CASSPRGLAVDEQFF. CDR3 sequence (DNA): TGTGCCAGCTCACCCCGGGGACTCGCGGTTGATGAGCAGTTCTTC. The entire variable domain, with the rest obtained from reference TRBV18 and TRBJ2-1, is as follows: NAGVMQNPRHLVRRRGQEARLRCSPMKGHSHVYWYRQLPEEGLKFMVYLQKENIIDESGMPKERFSAEFPKEGPSILRIQQVVRGDSAAYFCASSPRGLAVDEQFFGPGTRLTVL.

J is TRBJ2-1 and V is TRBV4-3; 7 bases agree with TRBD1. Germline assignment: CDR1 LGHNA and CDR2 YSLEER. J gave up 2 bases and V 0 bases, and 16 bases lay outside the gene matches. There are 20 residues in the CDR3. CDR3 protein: CASSQDSGTDLPFTYNEQFF. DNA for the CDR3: TGCGCCAGCAGCCAAGACTCCGGGACAGATTTACCTTTTACCTACAATGAGCAGTTCTTC.

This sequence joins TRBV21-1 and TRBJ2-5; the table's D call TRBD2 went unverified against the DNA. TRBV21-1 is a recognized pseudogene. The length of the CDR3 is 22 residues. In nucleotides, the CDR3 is TGTGCCAGCAGCGAAAACTGCAATGGCCACCCGACTAGTTACCCCGAGCGGGAGACCCAGTACTTC. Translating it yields CASSENCNGHPTSYPERETQYF.

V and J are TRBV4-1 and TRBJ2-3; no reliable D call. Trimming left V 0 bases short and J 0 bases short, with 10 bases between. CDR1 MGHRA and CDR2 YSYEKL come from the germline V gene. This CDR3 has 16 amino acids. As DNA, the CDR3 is TGCGCCAGCAGCCAAGATCAGTGGGTTAGCACAGATACGCAGTATTTT. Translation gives CASSQDQWVSTDTQYF.

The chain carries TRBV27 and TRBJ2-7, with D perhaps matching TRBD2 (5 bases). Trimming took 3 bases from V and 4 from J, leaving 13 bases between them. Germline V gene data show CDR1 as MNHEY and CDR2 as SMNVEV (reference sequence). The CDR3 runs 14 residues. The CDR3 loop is CASSFVGAAYEQYF. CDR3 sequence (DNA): TGTGCCAGCAGTTTTGTGGGAGCAGCGTACGAGCAGTACTTC.

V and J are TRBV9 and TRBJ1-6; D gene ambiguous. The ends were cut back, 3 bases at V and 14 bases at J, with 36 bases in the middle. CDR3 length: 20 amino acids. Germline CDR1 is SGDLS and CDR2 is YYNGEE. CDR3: CASSEAPPSGWRRRDPTLHF. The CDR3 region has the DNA TGTGCCAGCAGCGAGGCCCCCCCCAGTGGCTGGAGGCGCCGAGACCCTACCCTCCACTTT.

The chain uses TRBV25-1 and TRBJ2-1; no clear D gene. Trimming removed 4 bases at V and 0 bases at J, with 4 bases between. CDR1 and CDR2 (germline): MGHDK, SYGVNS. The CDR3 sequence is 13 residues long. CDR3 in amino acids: CASSVGSYNEQFF. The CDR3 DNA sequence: TGTGCCAGCAGTGTTGGCTCCTACAATGAGCAGTTCTTC.

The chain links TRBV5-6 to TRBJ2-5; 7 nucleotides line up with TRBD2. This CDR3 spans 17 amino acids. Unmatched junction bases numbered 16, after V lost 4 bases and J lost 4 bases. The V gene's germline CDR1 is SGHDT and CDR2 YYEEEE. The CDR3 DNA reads TGTGCCAGCAGCGTTTGGTTGGAAAGACTAGCTGCAGAGACCCAGTACTTC. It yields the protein CASSVWLERLAAETQYF.

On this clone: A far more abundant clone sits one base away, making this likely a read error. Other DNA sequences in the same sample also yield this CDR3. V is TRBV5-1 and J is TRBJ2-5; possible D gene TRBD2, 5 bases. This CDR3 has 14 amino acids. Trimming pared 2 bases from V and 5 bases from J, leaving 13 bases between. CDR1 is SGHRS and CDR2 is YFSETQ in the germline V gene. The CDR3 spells CASSFGEGPETQYF. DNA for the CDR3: TGCGCCAGCAGCTTTGGTGAGGGCCCGGAGACCCAGTACTTC.

In DNA, the CDR3 is TGTGCCAGCAGCTCGGGACTAGCGGGAGCCGGTACAGATACGCAGTATTTT. It encodes CASSSGLAGAGTDTQYF. The rearrangement uses TRBV11-2 and TRBJ2-3; TRBD2 matches 14 bases. The CDR3 is 17 amino acids. V shed 4 bases and J 3 bases; nucleotides not matched to a gene: 6. CDR1 is SGHAT and CDR2 is FQNNGV in the germline V gene. The variable domain in full, with the rest retrieved from reference TRBV11-2 and TRBJ2-3, is EAGVAQSPRYKIIEKRQSVAFWCNPISGHATLYWYQQILGQGPKLLIQFQNNGVVDDSQLPKDRFSAERLKGVDSTLKIQPAKLEDSAVYLCASSSGLAGAGTDTQYFGPGTRLTVL.

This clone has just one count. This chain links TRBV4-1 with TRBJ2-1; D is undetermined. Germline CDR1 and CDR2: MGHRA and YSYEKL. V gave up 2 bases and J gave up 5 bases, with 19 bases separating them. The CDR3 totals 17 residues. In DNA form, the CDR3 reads TGCGCCAGCAGCCAACCTTCAAGCACCGGGCTCGACAATGAGCAGTTCTTC. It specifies CASSQPSSTGLDNEQFF.